This entry lists 9 T cell receptor beta chains sequenced from one sample in a study of T cells in Graves' hyperthyroidism and ophthalmopathy. RNA transcripts provided the source from which TCR beta CDR3 regions were amplified. The HTBI primer set drove a first-round RT-PCR of the TCR CDR3. TCRdb used MiXCR to reprocess the multiplex PCR reads, holding one entry per CDR3 protein. The table records under 350,000 distinct CDR3 sequences, over 15% of them present only once. Sequenced sample: blood. These receptor sequences come from a woman aged 50 to 65 with Graves' hyperthyroidism.

The J gene is TRBJ2-7, the V gene TRBV7-8; D may be TRBD2 (5 bases). The CDR3 is made up of 16 amino acids. V was cut by 1 base and J by 0 bases, with 13 bases left in between. The germline CDR1 and CDR2 sequences are SGHVS and FQNEAQ. CDR3 loop: CASSLDRSGSSYEQYF. DNA of the CDR3: TGTGCCAGCAGCTTAGATCGCAGTGGGAGCTCCTACGAGCAGTACTTC.

CDR3 coding DNA: TGTGCCAGCATTCAGGGGCGAGGGAATGAAAAACTGTTTTTT. It encodes CASIQGRGNEKLFF. The chain carries TRBV6-1 and TRBJ1-4; maybe TRBD1 (6 bases). The CDR3 is 14 residues long. The germline gives CDR1 MNHNS, CDR2 SASEGT. V was cut by 7 bases and J by 5 bases, with 14 bases left in between.

This clonotype was counted ten times or more. Written as DNA, the CDR3 is TGTGCCAGCAGTTTTGGAAGGTCTAGCAATCAGCCCCAGCATTTT. As protein: CASSFGRSSNQPQHF. The genes are TRBV6-1 and TRBJ1-5; no firm D call. Trimming stripped 5 bases from V and 0 bases from J, with 11 bases between. The CDR3 totals 15 residues. Germline CDR1 and CDR2: MNHNS and SASEGT.

This clonotype has just a few counts. The chain couples TRBV2 to TRBJ1-3; TRBD1 agrees at 8 bases. This CDR3 is 17 amino acids long. CDR1 SNHLY and CDR2 FYNNEI come from the germline V gene. V lost 5 bases, J lost 3 bases, and 12 bases stayed unmatched. The CDR3: CASSSGIGGTGGNTIYF. In DNA form, the CDR3 reads TGTGCCAGCAGTTCGGGGATAGGCGGGACAGGTGGAAACACCATATATTTT.

This clonotype has at least ten counts. CDR3 nucleotides: TGTGCCAGCAGTGAAGCGTCGGGGGGCCCGAACACTGAAGCTTTCTTT. This translates into CASSEASGGPNTEAFF. V is TRBV2 and J is TRBJ1-1; tentatively, D is TRBD1 (6 bases). The V gene's germline CDR1 is SNHLY and CDR2 FYNNEI. Trimming removed 0 bases from V and 1 base from J, with 12 bases in between. This CDR3 is 16 amino acids long.

This clonotype appeared many times. The J gene is TRBJ2-1, the V gene TRBV5-4; the match to TRBD2 covers 7 bases. With V trimmed by 4 bases and J by 5 bases, 9 bases remained unmatched. CDR3 length: 15 amino acids. From germline, CDR1 is SGHNT and CDR2 YYREEE (reference sequence). In nucleotides, the CDR3 is TGTGCCAGCAGCCTCGGGTCGAGCGGGAACAATGAGCAGTTCTTC. It is translated as CASSLGSSGNNEQFF.

CDR3 sequence: CSASGGNEAFF. The CDR3 DNA is TGCAGTGCTTCAGGGGGCAATGAAGCTTTCTTT. This sequence joins TRBV20-1 and TRBJ1-1; 8 bases agree with TRBD1. The junction had 3 bases not matched to a gene; V was cut back by 5 bases and J by 7 bases. Germline values: CDR1 DFQATT, CDR2 SNEGSKA (reference sequence). This CDR3 has 11 residues.

Only a few counts were recorded for this clonotype. The chain uses TRBV5-5 and TRBJ1-4; D gene unclear. This CDR3 comprises 13 residues. Germline V CDR1 and CDR2: SGHKS, YYEKEE (reference sequence). V was cut by 2 bases and J by 7 bases, with 9 bases left in between. The CDR3 nucleotides are TGTGCCAGCAGCTTAGACATTCTTGAAAAACTGTTTTTT. The encoded protein is CASSLDILEKLFF.

This clonotype showed up just once. A much larger clone sits a single nucleotide away, making a read error possible. This chain joins TRBV19 and TRBJ2-1; either TRBD1 or TRBD2 may fit D (5 bases each). Germline CDR1 and CDR2: LNHDA and SQIVND (reference sequence). The CDR3 loop spans 15 amino acids. CDR3 in amino acids: CASSDRAGSYNERFF. The CDR3 DNA follows: TGTGCCAGTAGTGACCGGGCAGGGAGCTACAATGAGCGGTTCTTC.